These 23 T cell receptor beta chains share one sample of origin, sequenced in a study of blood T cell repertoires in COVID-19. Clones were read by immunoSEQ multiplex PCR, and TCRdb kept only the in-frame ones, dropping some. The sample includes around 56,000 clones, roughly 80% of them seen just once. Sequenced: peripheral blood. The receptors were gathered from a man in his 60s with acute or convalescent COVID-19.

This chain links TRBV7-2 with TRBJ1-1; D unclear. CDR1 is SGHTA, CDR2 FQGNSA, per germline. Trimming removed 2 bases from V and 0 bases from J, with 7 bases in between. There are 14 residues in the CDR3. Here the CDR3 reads CASSLSRLNTEAFF. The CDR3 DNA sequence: TGTGCCAGCAGCTTAAGCCGGTTGAACACTGAAGCTTTCTTT.

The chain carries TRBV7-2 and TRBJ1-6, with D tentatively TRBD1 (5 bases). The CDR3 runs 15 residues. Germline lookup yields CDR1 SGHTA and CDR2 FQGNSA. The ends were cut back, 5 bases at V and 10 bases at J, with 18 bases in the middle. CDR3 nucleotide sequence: TGTGCCAGCAGCCCCAGACAGACCGTACCGTCACCCCTCCACTTT. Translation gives CASSPRQTVPSPLHF.

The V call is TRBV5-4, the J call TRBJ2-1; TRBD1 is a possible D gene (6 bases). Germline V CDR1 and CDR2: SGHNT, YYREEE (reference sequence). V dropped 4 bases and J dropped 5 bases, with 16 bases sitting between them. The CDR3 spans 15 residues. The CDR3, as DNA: TGTGCCAGCAGCCCACGCGAGGGGGACCACAATGAGCAGTTCTTC. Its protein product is CASSPREGDHNEQFF. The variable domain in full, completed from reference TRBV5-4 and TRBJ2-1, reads ETGVTQSPTHLIKTRGQQVTLRCSSQSGHNTVSWYQQALGQGPQFIFQYYREEENGRGNFPPRFSGLQFPNYSSELNVNALELDDSALYLCASSPREGDHNEQFFGPGTRLTVL.

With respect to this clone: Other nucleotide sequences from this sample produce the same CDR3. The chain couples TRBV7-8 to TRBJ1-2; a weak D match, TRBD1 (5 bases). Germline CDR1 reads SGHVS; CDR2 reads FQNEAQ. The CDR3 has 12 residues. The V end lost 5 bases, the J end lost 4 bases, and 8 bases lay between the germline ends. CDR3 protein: CASSRDSYGYTF. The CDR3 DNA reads TGTGCCAGCAGCCGCGACAGCTATGGCTACACCTTC.

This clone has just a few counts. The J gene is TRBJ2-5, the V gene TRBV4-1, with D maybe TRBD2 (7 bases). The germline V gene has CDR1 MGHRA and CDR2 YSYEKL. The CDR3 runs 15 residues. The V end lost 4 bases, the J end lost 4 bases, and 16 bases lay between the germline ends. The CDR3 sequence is CASSPRGANRETQYF. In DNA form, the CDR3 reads TGCGCCAGCAGCCCACGGGGGGCCAATCGAGAGACCCAGTACTTC.

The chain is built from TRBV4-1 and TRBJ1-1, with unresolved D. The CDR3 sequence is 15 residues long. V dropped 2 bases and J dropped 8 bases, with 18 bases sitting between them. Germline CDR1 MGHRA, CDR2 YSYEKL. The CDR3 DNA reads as TGCGCCAGCAGCCAACAAAAAAACCGACCCGGGGAAGCTTTCTTT. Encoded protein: CASSQQKNRPGEAFF.

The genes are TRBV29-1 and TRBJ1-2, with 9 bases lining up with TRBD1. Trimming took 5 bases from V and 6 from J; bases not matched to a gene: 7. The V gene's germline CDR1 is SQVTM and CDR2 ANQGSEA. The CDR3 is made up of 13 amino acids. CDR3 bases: TGCAGCGTTATACAGGGGGCGGTTGATGGCTACACCTTC. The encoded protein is CSVIQGAVDGYTF.

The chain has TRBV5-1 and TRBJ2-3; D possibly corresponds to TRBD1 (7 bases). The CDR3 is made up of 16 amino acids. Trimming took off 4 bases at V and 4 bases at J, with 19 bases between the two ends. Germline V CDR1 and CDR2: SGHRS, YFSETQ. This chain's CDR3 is CASSPPGGNLADTQYF. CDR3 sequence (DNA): TGCGCCAGCAGCCCCCCAGGGGGGAATCTCGCAGATACGCAGTATTTT.

The DNA of the CDR3 is TGTGCCAGTAGCCTCCTAGACAGAGGGGGATACTCTGGAAACACCATATATTTT. It is translated as CASSLLDRGGYSGNTIYF. The gene calls are TRBV19 and TRBJ1-3; maybe TRBD1 (6 bases). Deletions cut 6 bases from V and 0 bases from J, with 21 bases between. CDR1 LNHDA and CDR2 SQIVND come from the germline V gene (reference sequence). The CDR3 runs to 18 residues.

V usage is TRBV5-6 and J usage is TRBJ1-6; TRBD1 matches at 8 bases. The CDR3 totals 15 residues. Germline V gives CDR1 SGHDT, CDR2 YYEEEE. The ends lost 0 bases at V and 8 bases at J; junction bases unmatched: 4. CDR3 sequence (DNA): TGTGCCAGCAGCTTGGAGCAGGGGGCTTATTCACCCCTCCACTTT. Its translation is CASSLEQGAYSPLHF.

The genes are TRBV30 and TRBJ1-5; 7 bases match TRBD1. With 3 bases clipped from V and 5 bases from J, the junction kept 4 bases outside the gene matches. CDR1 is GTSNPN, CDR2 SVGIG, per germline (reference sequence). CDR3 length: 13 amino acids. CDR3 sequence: CAWSPQGDQPQHF. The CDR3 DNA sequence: TGTGCCTGGAGCCCCCAGGGGGATCAGCCCCAGCATTTT.

CDR3 DNA: TGTGCCAGCGCCGGACAGGGAGGGGGAGAGACCCAGTACTTC. Protein product: CASAGQGGGETQYF. The chain uses TRBV25-1 and TRBJ2-5; TRBD1 might be the D (8 bases). The CDR3 consists of 14 residues. The ends were cut back, 8 bases at V and 4 bases at J, with 17 bases in the middle. Germline loops: CDR1 MGHDK, CDR2 SYGVNS.

The CDR3 reads CTSSQDGPGGYNEQFF. The CDR3 DNA reads TGCACCAGCAGCCAAGACGGTCCCGGGGGCTACAATGAGCAGTTCTTC. This sequence joins TRBV1 and TRBJ2-1; no check of the table's D call, TRBD2, against the DNA was made. TRBV1 is termed a pseudogene. The CDR3 runs to 16 residues.

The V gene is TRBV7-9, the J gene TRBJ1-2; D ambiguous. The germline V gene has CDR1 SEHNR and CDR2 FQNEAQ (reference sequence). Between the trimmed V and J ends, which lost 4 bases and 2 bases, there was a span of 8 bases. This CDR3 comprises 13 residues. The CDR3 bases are TGTGCCAGCAGCTCCTCACAGAACTATGGCTACACCTTC. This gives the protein CASSSSQNYGYTF.

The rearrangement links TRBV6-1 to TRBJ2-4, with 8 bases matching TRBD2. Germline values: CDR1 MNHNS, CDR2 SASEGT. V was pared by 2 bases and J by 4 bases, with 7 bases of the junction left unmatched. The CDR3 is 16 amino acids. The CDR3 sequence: CASSERVAGTKNIQYF. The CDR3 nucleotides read TGTGCCAGCAGTGAAAGAGTAGCGGGGACGAAAAACATTCAGTACTTC.

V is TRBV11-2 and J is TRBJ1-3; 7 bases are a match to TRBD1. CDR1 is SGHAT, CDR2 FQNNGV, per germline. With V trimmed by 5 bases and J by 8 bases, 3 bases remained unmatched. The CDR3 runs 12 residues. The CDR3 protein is CASSQTGDTIYF. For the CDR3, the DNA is TGTGCCAGCAGCCAAACAGGGGACACCATATATTTT.

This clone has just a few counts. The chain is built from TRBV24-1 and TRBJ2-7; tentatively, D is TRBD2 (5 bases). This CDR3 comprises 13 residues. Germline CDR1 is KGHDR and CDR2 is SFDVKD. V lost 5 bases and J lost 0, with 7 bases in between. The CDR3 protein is CATSATSSYEQYF. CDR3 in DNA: TGTGCCACCAGTGCTACTAGCTCCTACGAGCAGTACTTC.

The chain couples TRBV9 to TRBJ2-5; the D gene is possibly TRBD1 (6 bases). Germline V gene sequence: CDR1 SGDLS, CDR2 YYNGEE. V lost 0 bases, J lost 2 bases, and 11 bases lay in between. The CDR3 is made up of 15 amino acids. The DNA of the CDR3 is TGTGCCAGCAGCGTAGCTAGGGGGTTACAAGAGACCCAGTACTTC. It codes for CASSVARGLQETQYF.

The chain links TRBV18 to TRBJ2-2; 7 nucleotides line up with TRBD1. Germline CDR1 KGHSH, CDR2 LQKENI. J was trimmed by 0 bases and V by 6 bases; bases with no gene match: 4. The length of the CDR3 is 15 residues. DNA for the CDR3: TGTGCCAGCTCTCAAGACAGGGCGAACACCGGGGAGCTGTTTTTT. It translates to CASSQDRANTGELFF. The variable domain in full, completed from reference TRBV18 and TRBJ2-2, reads NAGVMQNPRHLVRRRGQEARLRCSPMKGHSHVYWYRQLPEEGLKFMVYLQKENIIDESGMPKERFSAEFPKEGPSILRIQQVVRGDSAAYFCASSQDRANTGELFFGEGSRLTVL.

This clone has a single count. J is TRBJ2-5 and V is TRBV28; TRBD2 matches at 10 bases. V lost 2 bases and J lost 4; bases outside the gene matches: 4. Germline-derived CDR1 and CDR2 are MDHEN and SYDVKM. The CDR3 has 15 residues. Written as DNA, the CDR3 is TGTGCCAGCAGTTTACCAGCGGGGGGGCTAGAGACCCAGTACTTC. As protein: CASSLPAGGLETQYF.

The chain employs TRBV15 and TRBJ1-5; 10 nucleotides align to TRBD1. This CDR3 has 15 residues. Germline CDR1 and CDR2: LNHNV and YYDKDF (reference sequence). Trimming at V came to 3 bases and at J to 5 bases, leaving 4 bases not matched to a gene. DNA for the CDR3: TGTGCCACCAGCAGGGGACAGGGGTTAGATCAGCCCCAGCATTTT. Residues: CATSRGQGLDQPQHF. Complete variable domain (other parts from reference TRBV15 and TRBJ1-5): DAMVIQNPRYQVTQFGKPVTLSCSQTLNHNVMYWYQQKSSQAPKLLFHYYDKDFNNEADTPDNFQSRRPNTSFCFLDIRSPGLGDTAMYLCATSRGQGLDQPQHFGDGTRLSIL.

Here the CDR3 reads CASSQSGTSFNQPQHF. As DNA, the CDR3 is TGCGCCAGCAGTCAATCCGGGACAAGTTTCAATCAGCCCCAGCATTTT. The rearrangement links TRBV23-1 to TRBJ1-5; D perhaps matches TRBD1 (6 bases). TRBV23-1 is noted as an ORF with a role that remains uncertain. Trimming took off 0 bases at V and 3 bases at J, with 12 bases between the two ends. The CDR3 length is 16 residues.

CDR3: CAISRQIGSPLHF. CDR3 DNA sequence: TGTGCCATCTCGAGACAGATCGGATCACCCCTCCACTTT. This chain uses TRBV10-3 with TRBJ1-6, with D perhaps TRBD1 (5 bases). Germline assignment: CDR1 ENHRY and CDR2 SYGVKD. The CDR3 spans 13 residues. Trimming stripped 8 bases from V and 10 bases from J, with 15 bases between.